This T cell receptor beta chain was sequenced during a study of blood T cells in healthy people across ages. Turning to this clonotype: The antigen is undetermined.

A sample-barcoded 5' primer and a J-beta primer mix were used in a second PCR of roughly 6 to 11 cycles. TCRdb passed the 5' RACE reads through MiXCR, listing each CDR3 protein once. The sample carries roughly 570,000 distinct CDR3 sequences, 25% to 30% recorded once. All donors came from Russia, were Caucasian and healthy, and spanned ages about 6 to 100. Isolation yielded PBMCs, at least 7 million per sample, in every case. General observations from the study: The study found more naive CD4+ cells and higher diversity in long-lived than aged donors.

The CDR3 covers 14 residues. CDR1 LGHNA and CDR2 YNFKEQ come from the germline V gene. V lost 1 base and J lost 6; bases outside the gene matches: 0. The sample consisted of blood. The receptor was isolated from a woman aged 70 to 79 in good health. This chain connects TRBV4-2 to TRBJ2-4; 10 bases fit TRBD1. This CDR3 is CASSQGDRGNIQYF. The CDR3, as DNA: TGTGCCAGCAGCCAAGGGGACAGGGGAAACATTCAGTACTTC.